This TCR beta chain was sequenced during a study of early T cells in non-severe SARS-CoV-2 infection. Overall study context: With bulk RNA from unsorted whole blood as input, sequencing yielded unpaired chains. Study-level findings and limits: Private and CD4 specificities were missed by VDJdb matching, skewed to anti-spike CD8.

CDR3 size: 13 residues. CDR1 and CDR2 (germline): SGDLS, YYNGEE. Deletions cut 4 bases from V and 6 bases from J, with 11 bases between. This clonotype was found a few times. Its antigen is unidentified. Unique molecular identifiers were affixed to single, distinct cDNA molecules. TCRdb reprocessed the 5' RACE reads via MiXCR and lists one record per CDR3 protein. Of about 47,000 distinct CDR3 sequences listed, around 10% are singletons. The sample consisted of whole blood. The sequence came from an adult who was a healthcare worker with PCR-confirmed SARS-CoV-2 infection or an uninfected control (not recorded which). V is TRBV9 and J is TRBJ2-1; a weak D match, TRBD1 (7 bases). The CDR3 coding sequence is TGTGCCAGCAGCTCGCAGGGGGGCAATGAGCAGTTCTTC. Translation: CASSSQGGNEQFF.